Sequencing of this TCR beta chain was carried out in a study of spatial heterogeneity in lung cancer. In the study overall: More beta-chain than alpha-chain sequences were consistently detected.

Every molecule of TCR cDNA had its own unique molecular identifier. TCRdb re-called the 5' RACE reads through MiXCR, storing one row per CDR3 protein. Here the sample spans about 80,000 distinct CDR3 sequences, approximately 18% being singletons. This clonotype was detected ten times or more. The antigen is unknown. The length of the CDR3 is 13 residues. Trimming pared 7 bases from V and 13 bases from J, leaving 24 bases between. Per germline, CDR1 SQVTM and CDR2 ANQGSEA. The study, taken as a whole, reports: Circulating ubiquitous expanded tumor TCRs were observed more frequently at resection than at follow-up.

Sample time point: sample taken at primary tumor resection. Sequencing covered unsorted whole RNA taken from tumor, nontumor lung or frozen PBMC. 72 TRACERx patients with early, untreated non-small cell lung cancer donated samples. Sequenced here: PBMCs, sampled at surgery. The sequence was collected from a male donor with early-stage non-small cell lung cancer. V is TRBV29-1 and J is TRBJ2-3, with a tentative D call TRBD1 (6 bases). The CDR3 DNA reads TGCAGCGCCAGGACAGTAACTGTGGGCTGGGAGTATTTT. Its translation is CSARTVTVGWEYF.